This entry lists 27 T cell receptor beta chains sequenced from one sample in a study of shared clonotypes between healthy human individuals. Sequenced by immunoSEQ multiplex PCR; TCRdb stores in-frame clones only, minus some. The sample has about 680,000 clones, about two thirds seen once. Sequencing was performed on memory CD4+ T cells sorted from blood. Described subset: CD45RA-negative fraction. The receptors originated from a woman aged 25 to 39 in good health.

The genes are TRBV6-1 and TRBJ1-1, with a weak D call TRBD1 (5 bases). Germline lookup yields CDR1 MNHNS and CDR2 SASEGT. CDR3 length: 13 amino acids. The V gene lost 6 bases and the J gene lost 7 bases, with 15 bases spanning the gap. CDR3 loop: CASRTTGTDEAFF. As DNA, the CDR3 is TGTGCCAGCAGGACCACGGGGACGGATGAAGCTTTCTTT.

The CDR3 loop is CASSVTRAGGTDTQYF. CDR3 sequence (DNA): TGCGCCAGCAGTGTCACGCGAGCGGGGGGTACAGATACGCAGTATTTT. J is TRBJ2-3 and V is TRBV10-1; 9 positions agree with TRBD2. Germline V gene sequence: CDR1 WNHNN, CDR2 SYGVQD (reference sequence). The CDR3 contains 16 residues. Trimming at V came to 4 bases and at J to 3 bases, leaving 8 bases not matched to a gene.

The chain combines TRBV9 with TRBJ2-4; 11 bases map to TRBD2. There are 16 residues in the CDR3. CDR1 is SGDLS, CDR2 YYNGEE, per germline. Trimming took 2 bases from V and 2 from J; bases not matched to a gene: 3. CDR3 in amino acids: CASSVGTSGPKNIQYF. The CDR3 bases are TGTGCCAGCAGCGTCGGGACTAGCGGACCCAAAAACATTCAGTACTTC.

This clone was recorded at least ten times. The chain uses TRBV25-1 and TRBJ2-6; D could derive from TRBD1 or TRBD2 (5 bases each). CDR1 and CDR2 from the germline V gene are MGHDK and SYGVNS. The V end was cut by 4 bases, the J end by 2 bases, with 9 bases between. This CDR3 region has 15 residues. The CDR3 sequence: CASSAEGPGANVLTF. The CDR3 coding sequence is TGTGCCAGCAGTGCAGAGGGGCCTGGGGCCAACGTCCTGACTTTC.

The V gene is TRBV10-3, the J gene TRBJ1-2; TRBD1 is a possible D gene (5 bases). Germline loops: CDR1 ENHRY, CDR2 SYGVKD. Trimming stripped 3 bases from V and 4 bases from J, with 15 bases between. CDR3 length equals 15 residues. The CDR3 sequence: CAISDSTTVTYGYTF. The CDR3 DNA sequence: TGTGCCATCAGTGACTCTACGACAGTCACCTATGGCTACACCTTC.

The chain couples TRBV6-1 to TRBJ2-2; TRBD1 aligns across 8 bases. CDR3 length: 16 amino acids. The junction had 5 bases not matched to a gene; V was cut back by 4 bases and J by 1 base. The germline V gene encodes CDR1 MNHNS and CDR2 SASEGT. The CDR3 reads CASSVTGTGNTGELFF. CDR3 DNA sequence: TGTGCCAGCAGTGTCACCGGGACAGGGAACACCGGGGAGCTGTTTTTT.

The DNA for the CDR3 is TGTGCCAGAGACCGGGACGGAGCTAACTATGGCTACACCTTC. Protein sequence: CARDRDGANYGYTF. The chain carries TRBV2 and TRBJ1-2; possibly TRBD1 for D (5 bases). This CDR3 comprises 14 residues. V was trimmed by 9 bases and J by 0 bases, leaving 14 bases between them. The germline gives CDR1 SNHLY, CDR2 FYNNEI.

The gene calls are TRBV7-2 and TRBJ2-4; D is perhaps TRBD2 (6 bases). V was pared by 5 bases and J by 2 bases, with 13 bases between. The CDR3 is 15 amino acids. Germline CDR1 reads SGHTA; CDR2 reads FQGNSA. In nucleotides, the CDR3 is TGTGCCAGCAGCGCCCAGCTAGCGACCAAAAACATTCAGTACTTC. Its translation is CASSAQLATKNIQYF. The full variable domain, completed using reference TRBV7-2 and TRBJ2-4, is GAGVSQSPSNKVTEKGKDVELRCDPISGHTALYWYRQSLGQGLEFLIYFQGNSAPDKSGLPSDRFSAERTGGSVSTLTIQRTQQEDSAVYLCASSAQLATKNIQYFGAGTRLSVL.

V gene TRBV7-6 combines with J gene TRBJ1-4; 9 bases fit TRBD1. The CDR3 has 15 residues. J lost 7 bases, V lost 5 bases, and 8 bases had no gene match. The germline CDR1 and CDR2 sequences are SGHVS and FNYEAQ. The CDR3 DNA reads as TGTGCCAGCAGCCCGAACAGGGGGCACAGTGAAAAACTGTTTTTT. This sequence encodes CASSPNRGHSEKLFF.

The J gene is TRBJ2-1, the V gene TRBV11-2; TRBD1 aligns across 7 bases. The CDR3 length is 14 residues. Looked up from germline, CDR1 is SGHAT and CDR2 is FQNNGV. The V gene end was trimmed by 5 bases and the J gene end by 5 bases; junction bases not matched to a gene: 6. The CDR3 nucleotides are TGTGCCAGCAGCGAAAGGACAGGTAACAATGAGCAGTTCTTC. Protein product: CASSERTGNNEQFF.

The rearrangement uses TRBV5-1 and TRBJ2-3; D is possibly TRBD2 (5 bases). The CDR3 is made up of 16 amino acids. Trimming cost V 5 bases and J 2 bases, with 18 bases left between them. Per the germline V gene, CDR1 is SGHRS and CDR2 is YFSETQ. The CDR3 reads CASRPAAGRVTDTQYF. The CDR3 bases are TGCGCCAGCAGACCCGCCGCGGGCCGTGTCACAGATACGCAGTATTTT.

This clone was observed a few times. This sequence joins TRBV5-1 and TRBJ2-5; 7 nucleotides align to TRBD2. In germline, CDR1 is SGHRS, CDR2 YFSETQ. The CDR3 is 17 residues long. V lost 3 bases to trimming and J lost 6 bases; unmatched junction nucleotides: 17. The CDR3 loop reads CASSSDIGRAGAKTQYF. In nucleotides, the CDR3 is TGCGCCAGCAGCTCGGATATTGGGAGGGCCGGGGCGAAGACCCAGTACTTC.

V is TRBV6-5 and J is TRBJ1-1; D is unclear. The V end lost 6 bases, the J end lost 3 bases, and 17 bases lay between the germline ends. The germline CDR1 and CDR2 sequences are MNHEY and SVGAGI. The CDR3 consists of 15 residues. The CDR3 reads CASRPQFGGHTEAFF. The CDR3 DNA reads TGTGCCAGCAGACCACAATTCGGTGGGCACACTGAAGCTTTCTTT.

The chain uses TRBV30 and TRBJ1-1; the D is unclear. The length of the CDR3 is 13 residues. The ends were cut back, 2 bases at V and 1 base at J, with 8 bases in the middle. Germline loops: CDR1 GTSNPN, CDR2 SVGIG (reference sequence). The DNA of the CDR3 is TGTGCCTGGAGTAAGGTATCGAACACTGAAGCTTTCTTT. It encodes CAWSKVSNTEAFF.

This chain connects TRBV19 to TRBJ2-1; the D gene is possibly TRBD2 (6 bases). This CDR3 has 15 amino acids. Trimming shortened V by 5 bases and J by 1 base, and 12 bases separated the two germline ends. Germline V CDR1 and CDR2: LNHDA, SQIVND (reference sequence). The CDR3 sequence: CASSATSSSYNEQFF. In DNA form, the CDR3 reads TGTGCCAGTAGTGCTACTAGCTCATCCTACAATGAGCAGTTCTTC.

This chain joins TRBV15 and TRBJ1-5; tentative D call: TRBD1 (6 bases). CDR3 size: 15 residues. With 0 bases removed from V and 7 bases from J, the gap between germline ends came to 13 bases. Germline CDR1 is LNHNV and CDR2 is YYDKDF (reference sequence). The CDR3 spells CATSREEIGGQPQHF. CDR3 DNA sequence: TGTGCCACCAGCAGAGAAGAGATTGGGGGCCAGCCCCAGCATTTT.

The chain uses TRBV7-9 and TRBJ2-5; 7 bases align to TRBD2. The CDR3 contains 15 residues. J gave up 3 bases and V 11 bases, and 15 bases lay outside the gene matches. Per germline, CDR1 SEHNR and CDR2 FQNEAQ (reference sequence). Here the CDR3 DNA reads TGTGCCCCCCCGGAGGGCGGGAGCAGGGAAGAGACCCAGTACTTC. As protein: CAPPEGGSREETQYF.

This chain links TRBV6-5 with TRBJ2-7, with D possibly matching TRBD1 (6 bases). This CDR3 contains 13 residues. CDR1 and CDR2 (germline): MNHEY, SVGAGI. Deletions cut 5 bases from V and 4 bases from J, with 12 bases between. For the CDR3, the DNA is TGTGCCAGCAGTACCCGGACAGCGTACGAGCAGTACTTC. It encodes CASSTRTAYEQYF.

The chain carries TRBV18 and TRBJ2-7; 11 bases line up with TRBD1. V was pared by 3 bases and J by 6 bases, with 4 bases of the junction left unmatched. Per germline, CDR1 KGHSH and CDR2 LQKENI. The CDR3 is made up of 14 amino acids. CDR3 bases: TGTGCCAGCTCACCCCAGGACAGGGGGCGCGAGCAGTACTTC. Its translation is CASSPQDRGREQYF.

The chain employs TRBV30 and TRBJ1-5; D remains ambiguous. Trimming took 0 bases from V and 5 from J, leaving 8 bases between them. Germline assignment: CDR1 GTSNPN and CDR2 SVGIG (reference sequence). The CDR3 is 13 amino acids. CDR3 sequence reads: CAWSVAQYQPQHF. As DNA, the CDR3 is TGTGCCTGGAGTGTAGCACAGTATCAGCCCCAGCATTTT.

V and J are TRBV11-2 and TRBJ2-3, with 12 bases identical to TRBD2. The CDR3 is 16 amino acids. V lost 5 bases and J lost 4; bases outside the gene matches: 7. Per the germline V gene, CDR1 is SGHAT and CDR2 is FQNNGV. This CDR3 reads CASSRNLAGGPDTQYF. For the CDR3, the DNA is TGTGCCAGCAGCCGCAATCTAGCGGGAGGGCCAGATACGCAGTATTTT.

This sequence joins TRBV19 and TRBJ2-7; 8 bases are a match to TRBD2. J lost 1 base, V lost 7 bases, and 6 bases had no gene match. This CDR3 spans 14 amino acids. Per the germline V gene, CDR1 is LNHDA and CDR2 is SQIVND (reference sequence). The CDR3 DNA follows: TGTGCCAGTAAGGCGGGGGGAAATTCCTACGAGCAGTACTTC. It encodes CASKAGGNSYEQYF.

This clone was seen repeatedly, ten times or more. V and J are TRBV4-1 and TRBJ2-2; TRBD2 is a possible D gene (7 bases). Trimming took off 1 base at V and 4 bases at J, with 25 bases between the two ends. This CDR3 has 20 residues. CDR1 is MGHRA, CDR2 YSYEKL, per germline. The CDR3 loop reads CASSQGSLRGPLDGTGELFF. CDR3 bases: TGCGCCAGCAGCCAAGGTTCATTGCGGGGGCCCCTCGATGGCACCGGGGAGCTGTTTTTT.

The V and J genes are TRBV6-1 and TRBJ1-4; D not resolved. Per the germline V gene, CDR1 is MNHNS and CDR2 is SASEGT. The V and J ends lost 6 bases and 4 bases respectively, with 12 bases between them. The CDR3 extends over 14 amino acids. CDR3 sequence reads: CASRLIVNNEKLFF. CDR3 DNA sequence: TGTGCCAGCAGATTGATTGTGAATAATGAAAAACTGTTTTTT.

This chain connects TRBV28 to TRBJ2-5, with 8 bases identical to TRBD2. The assigned J gene may be wrong: the sequence end matches TRBJ2-7 better. In germline, CDR1 is MDHEN, CDR2 SYDVKM. CDR3 length: 15 amino acids. CDR3 loop: CASSPQVAGIYEQYF. As DNA, the CDR3 is TGTGCCAGCAGTCCGCAGGTAGCGGGAATCTACGAGCAGTACTTC.

CDR3 sequence reads: CASSSRSATSTGSYEQYF. The CDR3 nucleotides are TGCGCCAGCAGCTCGCGGTCAGCGACTAGTACCGGCTCCTACGAGCAGTACTTC. The chain is built from TRBV5-1 and TRBJ2-7, with D maybe TRBD2 (6 bases). The CDR3 has 18 amino acids. V was shortened by 3 bases and J by 0 bases, with 22 bases between the two germline ends. Germline V gene sequence: CDR1 SGHRS, CDR2 YFSETQ.

This chain joins TRBV7-9 and TRBJ2-5; D may match TRBD1 or TRBD2 (5 bases each). Trimming cost V 5 bases and J 4 bases, with 17 bases left between them. This CDR3 contains 15 residues. Germline assignment: CDR1 SEHNR and CDR2 FQNEAQ (reference sequence). The DNA for the CDR3 is TGTGCCAGCAGCAGTAGGCTGGGGACGTCAGAGACCCAGTACTTC. Protein: CASSSRLGTSETQYF.